This is a list of T cell receptor beta chains from one sample in a study of breast tumors, draining lymph nodes, adjacent tissues. TCRdb passed the multiplex PCR reads through MiXCR, listing each CDR3 protein once. The sample yields approximately 300,000 distinct CDR3 sequences, around 30% seen once. Sequenced input: axillary lymph node tissue. Receptors were obtained from a female donor with breast cancer. Some clones in this sample may be carry-over from other donors' samples. CDR3s include the opening cysteine and the closing phenylalanine or tryptophan. The order of the fields is J gene, V gene, D gene, clone size, CDR3 DNA, CDR3 protein. The D gene is left open where the match is weak. Size is omitted from some rows. Given values are once, few, many or a class for expanded clones.

j_gene: TRBJ2-3; v_gene: TRBV20-1; d_gene: -; abundance: many; CDR3nt: TGCAGTGCTAGAGATCAGGGGCCAGATACGCAGTATTTT; CDR3aa: CSARDQGPDTQYF
j_gene: TRBJ2-6; v_gene: TRBV27; d_gene: TRBD2; abundance: few; CDR3nt: TGTGCCAGCGCAAGCAGGCTAGCGGGTTGGGAGGCCAACGTCCTGACTTTC; CDR3aa: CASASRLAGWEANVLTF
j_gene: TRBJ1-6; v_gene: TRBV7-2; d_gene: TRBD1; abundance: -; CDR3nt: TGTGCCAGCAGCCCAAGGACAGGGGCCTCCTATAATTCACCCCTCCACTTT; CDR3aa: CASSPRTGASYNSPLHF
j_gene: TRBJ1-5; v_gene: TRBV18; d_gene: -; abundance: few; CDR3nt: TGTGCCAGCTCAGGAATCGACGGCAATCAGCCCCAGCATTTT; CDR3aa: CASSGIDGNQPQHF
j_gene: TRBJ1-4; v_gene: TRBV27; d_gene: TRBD1; abundance: -; CDR3nt: TGTGCCAGCAGTCCCAGGGACAGGGGGCCCGGGGAGGAAAAACTGTTTTTT; CDR3aa: CASSPRDRGPGEEKLFF
j_gene: TRBJ2-1; v_gene: TRBV20-1; d_gene: -; abundance: few; CDR3nt: TGCAGTGCTAGAGATGCACGCAAGGGTCCTGAGCAGTTCTTC; CDR3aa: CSARDARKGPEQFF
j_gene: TRBJ2-3; v_gene: TRBV3-1; d_gene: -; abundance: few; CDR3nt: TGTGCCAGCAGCCAACAATTGACAGATACGCAGTATTTT; CDR3aa: CASSQQLTDTQYF
j_gene: TRBJ2-2; v_gene: TRBV7-2; d_gene: -; abundance: -; CDR3nt: TGTGCCAGCAGCATAAACAGGGATACCGGGGAGCTGTTCTTT; CDR3aa: CASSINRDTGELFF
j_gene: TRBJ1-5; v_gene: TRBV3-1; d_gene: -; abundance: many; CDR3nt: TGTGCCAGCAGCCAAGACAGGTGGGAACAGCCCCAGCATTTT; CDR3aa: CASSQDRWEQPQHF
j_gene: TRBJ2-7; v_gene: TRBV12-5; d_gene: -; abundance: many; CDR3nt: TGTGCTAGTGGTTTGGGGAACAGGGTTGCCTACGAGCAGTACTTC; CDR3aa: CASGLGNRVAYEQYF
j_gene: TRBJ2-6; v_gene: TRBV24-1; d_gene: -; abundance: many; CDR3nt: TGTGCCACCAGTGATTCCTATACGGTCGGGGGGGCCAACGTCCTGACTTTC; CDR3aa: CATSDSYTVGGANVLTF
j_gene: TRBJ2-7; v_gene: TRBV3-1; d_gene: -; abundance: few; CDR3nt: TGTGCCAGCAGCCAAGAATGGCAATCCTACGAGCAGTACTTC; CDR3aa: CASSQEWQSYEQYF
j_gene: TRBJ2-1; v_gene: TRBV6-5; d_gene: TRBD2; abundance: -; CDR3nt: TGTGCCAGCAGCTATGGACTAGCCACTTCCTACAATGAGCAGTTCTTC; CDR3aa: CASSYGLATSYNEQFF
j_gene: TRBJ2-1; v_gene: TRBV10-3; d_gene: TRBD1; abundance: many; CDR3nt: TGTGCCATCAGTGAGACCGAACTCAGGGGGAGAAACAATGAGCAGTTCTTC; CDR3aa: CAISETELRGRNNEQFF
j_gene: TRBJ1-5; v_gene: TRBV20-1; d_gene: -; abundance: many; CDR3nt: TGCAGTGCTAGAGGGACAGCTTATCAGCCCCAGCATTTT; CDR3aa: CSARGTAYQPQHF
j_gene: TRBJ2-7; v_gene: TRBV30; d_gene: -; abundance: -; CDR3nt: TGTGCCTGGAGTAAGGTAGAAACGGCCCACGAGCAGTACTTC; CDR3aa: CAWSKVETAHEQYF
j_gene: TRBJ2-1; v_gene: TRBV11-1; d_gene: -; abundance: few; CDR3nt: TGTGCCAGCAGCTTAGCCCTAACCGGGTCCTCTAGGGATGAGCAGTTCTTC; CDR3aa: CASSLALTGSSRDEQFF
j_gene: TRBJ2-2; v_gene: TRBV6-5; d_gene: -; abundance: -; CDR3nt: TGTGCCAGCAGTGAATTCGCAGGGAACATCGGGGAGCTGTTTTTT; CDR3aa: CASSEFAGNIGELFF
j_gene: TRBJ2-7; v_gene: TRBV11-3; d_gene: -; abundance: many; CDR3nt: TGTGCCAGCAGCTTCCCGGGTCTCGGATCCTACGAGCAGTACTTC; CDR3aa: CASSFPGLGSYEQYF
j_gene: TRBJ1-1; v_gene: TRBV6-4; d_gene: TRBD1; abundance: -; CDR3nt: TGTGCCAGCAGCCGGACAGGGACCACTGAAGCTTTCTTT; CDR3aa: CASSRTGTTEAFF
j_gene: TRBJ2-1; v_gene: TRBV7-7; d_gene: -; abundance: many; CDR3nt: TGTGCTAGCAGCTTGGACAGTCACAATGAGCAGTTCTTC; CDR3aa: CASSLDSHNEQFF
j_gene: TRBJ2-7; v_gene: TRBV6-5; d_gene: -; abundance: -; CDR3nt: TGTGCCAGCAGACCCGGGACCGTAACCTACGAGCAGTACTTC; CDR3aa: CASRPGTVTYEQYF
j_gene: TRBJ2-7; v_gene: TRBV7-2; d_gene: TRBD2; abundance: many; CDR3nt: TGTGCCAGCAGCCCCCCTCCTAGCGGCTCCTACGAGCAGTACTTC; CDR3aa: CASSPPPSGSYEQYF
j_gene: TRBJ2-1; v_gene: TRBV9; d_gene: -; abundance: many; CDR3nt: TGTGCCAGCAGCCCTTCTCCCCGAGTGACCTACAATGAGCAGTTCTTC; CDR3aa: CASSPSPRVTYNEQFF